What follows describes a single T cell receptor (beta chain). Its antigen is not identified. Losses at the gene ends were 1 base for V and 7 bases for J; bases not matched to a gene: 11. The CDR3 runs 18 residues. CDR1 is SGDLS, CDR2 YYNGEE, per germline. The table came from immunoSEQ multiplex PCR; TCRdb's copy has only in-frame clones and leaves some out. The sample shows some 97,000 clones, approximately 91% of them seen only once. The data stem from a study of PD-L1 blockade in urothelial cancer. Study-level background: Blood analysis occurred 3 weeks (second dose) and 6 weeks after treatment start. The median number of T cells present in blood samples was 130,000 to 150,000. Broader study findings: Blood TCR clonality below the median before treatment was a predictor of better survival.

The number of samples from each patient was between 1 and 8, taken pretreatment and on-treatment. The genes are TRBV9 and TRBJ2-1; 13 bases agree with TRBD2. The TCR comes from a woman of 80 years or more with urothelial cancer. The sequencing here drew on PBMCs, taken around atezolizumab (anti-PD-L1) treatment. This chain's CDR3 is CASSVLGGGTSGMNEQFF. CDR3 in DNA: TGTGCCAGCAGCGTATTGGGAGGGGGGACTAGCGGGATGAATGAGCAGTTCTTC.